What follows are 22 T cell receptor beta chains derived from one specimen sequenced in a study of shared clonotypes between healthy human individuals. Produced via immunoSEQ multiplex PCR; TCRdb's table is partial and in-frame only. The table has over 800,000 clones, about 92% seen once. CD45RO-negative cells were positively selected for CCR7, leaving out terminally differentiated effector memory CD45RA+ cells. Sample: naive CD8+ T cells sorted from blood. These receptors all come from a man aged 25-45 years in good health.

The chain carries TRBV7-7 and TRBJ1-4, with D perhaps TRBD1 (5 bases). This CDR3 has 18 amino acids. Trimming removed 5 bases from V and 0 bases from J, with 19 bases in between. Germline V gene sequence: CDR1 SSHAT, CDR2 FNYEAQ (reference sequence). The CDR3 DNA follows: TGTGCCAGCAGCCAATGGGGAGCGGGGGTTGCAACTAATGAAAAACTGTTTTTT. It codes for CASSQWGAGVATNEKLFF.

V gene TRBV19 combines with J gene TRBJ1-5; 7 bases match TRBD1. The germline CDR1 and CDR2 sequences are LNHDA and SQIVND (reference sequence). The CDR3 length is 16 residues. V was clipped by 4 bases and J by 3 bases; unmatched bases: 9. CDR3 in DNA: TGTGCCAGTAGTAACCTCCCGGGACAGCCCAATCAGCCCCAGCATTTT. Translation gives CASSNLPGQPNQPQHF.

The V call is TRBV7-9, the J call TRBJ2-3; TRBD2 matches at 14 bases. This CDR3 has 17 amino acids. In germline, CDR1 is SEHNR, CDR2 FQNEAQ (reference sequence). V lost 5 bases, J lost 2 bases, and 6 bases stayed unmatched. CDR3 residues: CASSRLAGGSLTDTQYF. In DNA form, the CDR3 reads TGTGCCAGCAGCCGACTAGCGGGAGGGTCCCTCACAGATACGCAGTATTTT. Together with reference TRBV7-9 and TRBJ2-3, the CDR3 gives the full variable domain: DTGVSQNPRHKITKRGQNVTFRCDPISEHNRLYWYRQTLGQGPEFLTYFQNEAQLEKSRLLSDRFSAERPKGSFSTLEIQRTEQGDSAMYLCASSRLAGGSLTDTQYFGPGTRLTVL.

This chain joins TRBV18 and TRBJ1-2; 8 bases map to TRBD1. Looked up from germline, CDR1 is KGHSH and CDR2 is LQKENI. The CDR3 loop spans 15 amino acids. Trimming at V came to 3 bases and at J to 4 bases, leaving 7 bases not matched to a gene. Here the CDR3 reads CASSPPDRASYGYTF. The CDR3 bases are TGTGCCAGCTCACCTCCGGACAGGGCCTCCTATGGCTACACCTTC.

This clone was seen only once. V gene TRBV11-2 combines with J gene TRBJ2-5; tentatively, D is TRBD2 (7 bases). V shed 4 bases and J shed 4 bases, with 16 bases lying between them. This CDR3 is 15 amino acids long. In germline, CDR1 is SGHAT, CDR2 FQNNGV. CDR3 protein: CASSSIRGGGETQYF. The CDR3 region has the DNA TGTGCCAGCAGCTCAATTAGGGGAGGGGGAGAGACCCAGTACTTC.

This clone occurred once. Other DNA sequences in the sample encode the same CDR3. The chain employs TRBV4-3 and TRBJ1-4; the match to TRBD1 covers 9 bases. This CDR3 contains 15 residues. CDR1 and CDR2 (germline): LGHNA, YSLEER. Trimming at V came to 1 base and at J to 5 bases, leaving 2 bases not matched to a gene. The CDR3 bases are TGCGCCAGCAGCCAAGGGACAGGGGCAAATGAAAAACTGTTTTTT. Translation gives CASSQGTGANEKLFF.

J is TRBJ2-1 and V is TRBV5-1; TRBD2 agrees at 13 bases. Trimming took 0 bases from V and 0 from J; bases not matched to a gene: 12. This CDR3 spans 21 amino acids. Per the germline V gene, CDR1 is SGHRS and CDR2 is YFSETQ. The CDR3 protein is CASSLDVIGTSGTLSYNEQFF. CDR3 coding DNA: TGCGCCAGCAGCTTGGATGTTATTGGGACTAGCGGGACCCTCTCCTACAATGAGCAGTTCTTC.

This chain joins TRBV5-4 and TRBJ2-7; D assignment may be TRBD1 or TRBD2 (5 bases each). Per the germline V gene, CDR1 is SGHNT and CDR2 is YYREEE (reference sequence). V lost 5 bases and J lost 2, with 11 bases in between. The CDR3 is made up of 13 amino acids. The CDR3 DNA is TGTGCCAGCAGGGGGGACCGCCCCTACGAGCAGTACTTC. Translation gives CASRGDRPYEQYF.

The rearrangement joins TRBV6-5 to TRBJ2-1, with 8 bases matching TRBD1. CDR3 size: 16 residues. After removal of 2 bases from V and 5 bases from J, the junction contained 8 bases not matched to a gene. The germline gives CDR1 MNHEY, CDR2 SVGAGI. In DNA, the CDR3 is TGTGCCAGCAGTTACACTTCAGGGGGCTTCCACAATGAGCAGTTCTTC. This codes for CASSYTSGGFHNEQFF.

The table lists this clone with a few counts. The V gene is TRBV11-3, the J gene TRBJ2-7; 11 positions match TRBD1. The V gene end was trimmed by 5 bases and the J gene end by 6 bases; junction bases not matched to a gene: 6. The length of the CDR3 is 14 residues. CDR1 is SGHNT, CDR2 YENEEA, per germline. This CDR3 is CASSPGTGGGEQYF. The CDR3, as DNA: TGTGCCAGCAGCCCCGGGACAGGGGGAGGCGAGCAGTACTTC.

The chain recombines TRBV30 with TRBJ2-1; TRBD1 matches at 10 bases. The germline gives CDR1 GTSNPN, CDR2 SVGIG (reference sequence). CDR3 length: 16 residues. The ends lost 5 bases at V and 6 bases at J; junction bases unmatched: 13. CDR3 in DNA: TGTGCCTGGTTGGGGCTTGGGGACAGGGGAGGCAATGAGCAGTTCTTC. Amino acid sequence: CAWLGLGDRGGNEQFF.

The chain joins TRBV29-1 to TRBJ2-3; TRBD2 matches at 9 bases. CDR3 length equals 14 residues. V lost 7 bases to trimming and J lost 4 bases; unmatched junction nucleotides: 9. Looked up from germline, CDR1 is SQVTM and CDR2 is ANQGSEA. The CDR3 nucleotides are TGCAGCGCCCCAGGACTAGCGATGGCAGATACGCAGTATTTT. It translates to CSAPGLAMADTQYF.

Of note for this clone: Other DNA sequences within the sample encode an identical CDR3. J is TRBJ2-5 and V is TRBV15; D is uncertain. Germline CDR1 LNHNV, CDR2 YYDKDF (reference sequence). CDR3 size: 12 residues. With 0 bases removed from V and 5 bases from J, the gap between germline ends came to 4 bases. The CDR3 DNA reads as TGTGCCACCAGCAGAGATGGGGAGACCCAGTACTTC. Translating gives CATSRDGETQYF.

The chain joins TRBV20-1 to TRBJ2-5; D is uncertain. Germline V gene sequence: CDR1 DFQATT, CDR2 SNEGSKA (reference sequence). Trimming pared 2 bases from V and 4 bases from J, leaving 2 bases between. CDR3 length: 10 residues. The CDR3 DNA reads TGCAGTGCTAGATCAGAGACCCAGTACTTC. Translation gives CSARSETQYF.

DNA of the CDR3: TGTGCCAGCAGCTGGTCGGGGGACTCCCTTTTCTTC. This encodes CASSWSGDSLFF. The chain recombines TRBV7-9 with TRBJ2-1; D may be TRBD2 (6 bases). Germline-derived CDR1 and CDR2 are SEHNR and FQNEAQ (reference sequence). The ends were cut back, 4 bases at V and 16 bases at J, with 17 bases in the middle. The CDR3 is made up of 12 amino acids.

This chain uses TRBV5-5 with TRBJ2-6; weak D call: TRBD1 (5 bases). CDR1 and CDR2 from the germline V gene are SGHKS and YYEKEE (reference sequence). V was pared by 7 bases and J by 0 bases, with 8 bases between. CDR3 length: 14 amino acids. Here the CDR3 reads CASGDSSGANVLTF. DNA for the CDR3: TGTGCCAGCGGCGACAGCTCTGGGGCCAACGTCCTGACTTTC.

J is TRBJ2-1 and V is TRBV13, with 12 bases matching TRBD2. This CDR3 contains 16 residues. Germline loops: CDR1 PRHDT, CDR2 FYEKMQ (reference sequence). Trimming removed 4 bases from V and 5 bases from J; junction bases left unmatched: 6. CDR3 sequence reads: CASSSTSGRRDNEQFF. CDR3 DNA sequence: TGTGCCAGCAGCTCCACTAGCGGGAGGCGGGACAATGAGCAGTTCTTC.

The chain employs TRBV28 and TRBJ2-3; 8 nucleotides agree with TRBD2. This CDR3 has 17 amino acids. The ends lost 0 bases at V and 0 bases at J; junction bases unmatched: 5. Germline assignment: CDR1 MDHEN and CDR2 SYDVKM. Here the CDR3 reads CASSLWWTSPSTDTQYF. The CDR3 DNA follows: TGTGCCAGCAGTTTATGGTGGACTAGCCCTAGCACAGATACGCAGTATTTT.

A remark on this clone: Other DNA variants within this sample encode the same CDR3. The rearrangement uses TRBV7-6 and TRBJ2-7; no definite D call. Germline lookup yields CDR1 SGHVS and CDR2 FNYEAQ. The V gene lost 5 bases and the J gene lost 3 bases, with 8 bases spanning the gap. CDR3 length: 12 residues. The CDR3 nucleotides are TGTGCCAGCAGCCCGGACGGCTACGAGCAGTACTTC. It translates to CASSPDGYEQYF.

The chain couples TRBV13 to TRBJ2-7; D could derive from TRBD1 or TRBD2 (7 bases each). CDR1 and CDR2 (germline): PRHDT, FYEKMQ (reference sequence). Trimming pared 5 bases from V and 5 bases from J, leaving 19 bases between. This CDR3 contains 15 residues. CDR3 nucleotide sequence: TGTGCCAGCAGCCCCAGGGGGGGAGGTAGGGACGAGCAGTACTTC. Amino acids: CASSPRGGGRDEQYF.

This sequence joins TRBV2 and TRBJ1-4; D is uncertain. The CDR3 is 12 residues long. The V gene lost 6 bases and the J gene lost 8 bases, with 10 bases spanning the gap. The V gene's germline CDR1 is SNHLY and CDR2 FYNNEI. CDR3 amino acids: CASRGQYEKLFF. In nucleotides, the CDR3 is TGTGCCAGCAGAGGCCAATACGAAAAACTGTTTTTT.

The chain couples TRBV29-1 to TRBJ2-1, with D possibly being TRBD2 (5 bases). The CDR3 spans 14 residues. Per germline, CDR1 SQVTM and CDR2 ANQGSEA. V lost 0 bases, J lost 3 bases, and 9 bases lay in between. CDR3: CSVEEGLGYNEQFF. The CDR3 DNA is TGCAGCGTTGAAGAAGGACTCGGCTACAATGAGCAGTTCTTC.